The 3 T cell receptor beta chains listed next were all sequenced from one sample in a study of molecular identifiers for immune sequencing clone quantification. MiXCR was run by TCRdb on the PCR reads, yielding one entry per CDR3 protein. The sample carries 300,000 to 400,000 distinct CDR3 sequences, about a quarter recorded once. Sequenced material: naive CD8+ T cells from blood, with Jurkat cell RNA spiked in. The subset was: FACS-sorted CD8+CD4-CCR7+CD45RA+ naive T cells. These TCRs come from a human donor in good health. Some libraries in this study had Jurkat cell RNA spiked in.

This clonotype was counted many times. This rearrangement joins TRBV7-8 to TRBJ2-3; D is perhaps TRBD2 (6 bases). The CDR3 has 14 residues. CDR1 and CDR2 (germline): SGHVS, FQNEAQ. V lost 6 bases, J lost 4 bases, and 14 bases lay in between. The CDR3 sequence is CASSPMTSSDTQYF. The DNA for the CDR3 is TGTGCCAGCAGTCCCATGACTAGTTCAGATACGCAGTATTTT.

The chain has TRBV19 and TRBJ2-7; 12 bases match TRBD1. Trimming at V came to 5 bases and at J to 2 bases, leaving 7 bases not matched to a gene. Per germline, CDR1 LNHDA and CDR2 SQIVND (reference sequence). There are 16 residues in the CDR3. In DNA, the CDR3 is TGTGCCAGTAGTCCGGGGACAGGGGGCGGTACCTACGAGCAGTACTTC. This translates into CASSPGTGGGTYEQYF.

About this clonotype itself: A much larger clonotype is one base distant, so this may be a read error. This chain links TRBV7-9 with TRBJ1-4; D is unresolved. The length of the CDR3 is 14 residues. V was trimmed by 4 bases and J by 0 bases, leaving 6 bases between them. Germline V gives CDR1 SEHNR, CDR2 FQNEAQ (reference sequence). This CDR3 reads CASSSGPTNEKLFF. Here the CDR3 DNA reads TGTGCCAGCAGCTCAGGACCAACTAATGAAAAACTGTTTTTT.